This T cell receptor (beta chain) was sequenced during a study of a mutant IDH1 vaccine in newly diagnosed glioma. Time point given: week 5, during vaccination. The investigators gave 300 ug of mutant IDH1 20-mer peptide in each vaccine dose, together with topical imiquimod. A remark on this clone: Its antigen is not identified.

Using immunoSEQ multiplex PCR, the repertoire was profiled, and TCRdb retains in-frame clones only, with some absent. The profile covers more than 55,000 clones, with approximately 79% appearing a single time and approximately 2.8% taken by the ten largest. This receptor was obtained from a woman between 18 and 29 years old with glioma. Some clones in this sample may be carry-over from other donors' samples. The material was PBMCs, obtained from a glioma patient whose treatment included an IDH1 peptide vaccine.

For the CDR3, the DNA is TGTGCCTGGGGGGACAGATATGGCTACACCTTC. It is translated as CAWGDRYGYTF. The chain recombines TRBV30 with TRBJ1-2; 7 positions match TRBD1. Germline V gene sequence: CDR1 GTSNPN, CDR2 SVGIG (reference sequence). With 5 bases clipped from V and 5 bases from J, the junction kept 2 bases outside the gene matches. CDR3 size: 11 residues.